What follows describes a single T cell receptor beta chain. Its antigen is unknown. The data derive from a study of post-analysis software for immune sequencing data. Study-wide results and limits: Patients showed TRBV5-6, TRBV5-1 and TRBV20-1 among roughly 5 TRBV segments more frequent than in controls. Samples made in the same batch grouped tightly together by F measure.

Deletions cut 6 bases from V and 2 bases from J, with 14 bases between. CDR1 MNHEY and CDR2 SVGEGT come from the germline V gene. The CDR3 is made up of 14 amino acids. Unique molecular identifiers were built into the TCR beta cDNA libraries. Via MiXCR, TCRdb re-called the PCR reads, giving one row per CDR3 protein. The profile shows hundreds of thousands of distinct CDR3 sequences, approximately 60% of them singletons. Sequencing was performed on blood. This TCR derives from a girl aged 2-15 years with multiple sclerosis. J is TRBJ2-7 and V is TRBV6-2 or TRBV6-3; the D gene is possibly TRBD2 (5 bases). CDR3 protein: CASSSHLAPYEQYF. The CDR3 bases are TGTGCCAGCAGCTCTCATCTAGCTCCCTACGAGCAGTACTTC.